This TCR beta chain originates from a study of T-cell memory formation after mild COVID-19. This clonotype was detected only a few times. V was pared by 3 bases and J by 3 bases, with 11 bases between. The CDR3 is 14 amino acids. The germline gives CDR1 MGHRA, CDR2 YSYEKL. TCRdb ran MiXCR on the 5' RACE reads and lists one entry per CDR3 protein. The sample includes about 430,000 distinct CDR3 sequences, roughly 18% of them seen just once. The sequenced sample was PBMCs or a T cell subset sorted from them (not recorded which). The chain couples TRBV4-1 to TRBJ1-1; D is unclear. The sequence came from a man aged 18 to 29 who had mild COVID-19 (a few samples of this study predate the infection). Cell type and time point are not known. The CDR3 DNA is TGCGCCAGCAGCCAGACAACCCTTTACACTGAAGCTTTCTTT. Encoded protein: CASSQTTLYTEAFF.